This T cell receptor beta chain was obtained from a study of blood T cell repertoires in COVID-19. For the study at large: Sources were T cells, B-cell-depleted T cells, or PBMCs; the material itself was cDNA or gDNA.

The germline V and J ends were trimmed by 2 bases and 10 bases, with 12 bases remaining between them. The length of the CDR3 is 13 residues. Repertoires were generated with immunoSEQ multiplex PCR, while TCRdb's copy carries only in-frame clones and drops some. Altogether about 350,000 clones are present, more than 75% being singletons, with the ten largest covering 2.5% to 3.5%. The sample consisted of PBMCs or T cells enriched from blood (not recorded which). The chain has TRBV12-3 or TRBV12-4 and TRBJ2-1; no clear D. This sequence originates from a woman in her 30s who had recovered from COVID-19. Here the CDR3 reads CASSLSEAREQFF. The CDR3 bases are TGTGCCAGCAGTTTAAGCGAGGCCAGAGAGCAGTTCTTC.